Shown below are 9 T cell receptor beta chains from a single sample sequenced in a study of shared clonotypes between healthy human individuals. Some clones are missing from TCRdb's copy, which holds only in-frame ones; the method was immunoSEQ multiplex PCR. The table has about 450,000 clones, about 76% seen once. The sample consisted of PBMCs. The receptor set was obtained from a woman aged 40 to 50 in good health. Some clones in this sample may be carry-over from other donors' samples.

The chain joins TRBV5-4 to TRBJ2-1; 10 bases are shared with TRBD1. Germline CDR1 reads SGHNT; CDR2 reads YYREEE (reference sequence). V lost 4 bases, J lost 6 bases, and 7 bases stayed unmatched. The CDR3 is made up of 15 amino acids. The CDR3 DNA reads TGTGCCAGCAGCCTCGACAGGGGGCGAAGCAATGAGCAGTTCTTC. Protein: CASSLDRGRSNEQFF.

This chain links TRBV4-2 with TRBJ1-2, with TRBD1 as a possible D gene (5 bases). With 1 base removed from V and 0 bases from J, the gap between germline ends came to 15 bases. This CDR3 contains 17 residues. Germline V gene lookup returns CDR1 LGHNA and CDR2 YNFKEQ. In nucleotides, the CDR3 is TGTGCCAGCAGCCAAGCGGGTTCGGGGACCTCTAACTATGGCTACACCTTC. Protein: CASSQAGSGTSNYGYTF.

The J gene is TRBJ1-3, the V gene TRBV7-9; D unresolved. Trimming shortened V by 6 bases and J by 1 base, and 10 bases separated the two germline ends. The CDR3 sequence is 14 residues long. Germline V gives CDR1 SEHNR, CDR2 FQNEAQ (reference sequence). The CDR3 nucleotides read TGTGCCAGCAGGGAGTCGGAGTCTGGAAACACCATATATTTT. Its translation is CASRESESGNTIYF.

The table lists this clone with a few counts. The chain has TRBV4-1 and TRBJ2-3; 8 bases agree with TRBD1. The CDR3 consists of 16 residues. V lost 5 bases and J lost 6; bases outside the gene matches: 13. The germline V gene has CDR1 MGHRA and CDR2 YSYEKL. For the CDR3, the DNA is TGCGCCAGCAGCGTCGGACAGGGAGAGGTCGATGATACGCAGTATTTT. Translated, it gives CASSVGQGEVDDTQYF.

V gene TRBV7-9 combines with J gene TRBJ2-3; D remains ambiguous. Trimming pared 1 base from V and 2 bases from J, leaving 4 bases between. The CDR3 contains 13 residues. Per germline, CDR1 SEHNR and CDR2 FQNEAQ (reference sequence). Written as DNA, the CDR3 is TGTGCCAGCAGCTTAGGTACCACAGATACGCAGTATTTT. Its protein is CASSLGTTDTQYF.

The rearrangement joins TRBV6-1 to TRBJ1-5, with D perhaps TRBD1 (5 bases). CDR1 and CDR2 (germline): MNHNS, SASEGT. V lost 1 base to trimming and J lost 7 bases, with 8 bases between them. This CDR3 is built from 13 residues. CDR3 protein: CASSEEGTQPQHF. As DNA, the CDR3 is TGTGCCAGCAGTGAAGAGGGGACCCAGCCCCAGCATTTT.

This clone was seen a single time. V gene TRBV6-1 combines with J gene TRBJ2-1; no clear D gene. The germline gives CDR1 MNHNS, CDR2 SASEGT. The V and J ends lost 10 bases and 6 bases respectively, with 22 bases between them. CDR3 length: 15 amino acids. The CDR3: CATRPNKVGPNEQFF. As DNA, the CDR3 is TGTGCCACGCGACCTAACAAGGTAGGCCCCAATGAGCAGTTCTTC.

The chain uses TRBV19 and TRBJ2-7; D uncertain. Germline values: CDR1 LNHDA, CDR2 SQIVND (reference sequence). V gave up 5 bases and J gave up 1 base, with 15 bases separating them. This CDR3 region has 15 residues. This chain's CDR3 is CASSPQAIASYEQYF. The CDR3 region has the DNA TGTGCCAGTAGTCCGCAGGCGATTGCGTCCTACGAGCAGTACTTC.

The CDR3 is CASSYLPGMRNTEAFF. The CDR3 nucleotides read TGTGCCAGCAGTTATCTTCCGGGGATGAGGAACACTGAAGCTTTCTTT. J is TRBJ1-1 and V is TRBV6-6; D uncertain. V was trimmed by 3 bases and J by 1 base, leaving 15 bases between them. Germline-derived CDR1 and CDR2 are MNHNY and SVGAGI (reference sequence). This CDR3 contains 16 residues.